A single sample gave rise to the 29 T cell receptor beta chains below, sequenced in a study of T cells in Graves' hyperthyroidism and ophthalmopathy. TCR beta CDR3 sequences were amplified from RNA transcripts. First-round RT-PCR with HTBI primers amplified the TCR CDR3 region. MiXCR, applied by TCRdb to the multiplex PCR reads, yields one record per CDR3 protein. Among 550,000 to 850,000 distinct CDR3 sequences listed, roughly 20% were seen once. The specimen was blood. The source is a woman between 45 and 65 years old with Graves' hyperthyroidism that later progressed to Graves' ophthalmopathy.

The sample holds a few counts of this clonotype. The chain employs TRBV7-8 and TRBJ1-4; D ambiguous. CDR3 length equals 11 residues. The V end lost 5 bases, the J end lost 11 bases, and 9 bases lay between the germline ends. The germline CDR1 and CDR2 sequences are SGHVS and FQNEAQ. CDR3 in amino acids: CASSRSSKLFF. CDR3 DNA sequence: TGTGCCAGCAGCAGGTCCTCCAAACTGTTTTTT.

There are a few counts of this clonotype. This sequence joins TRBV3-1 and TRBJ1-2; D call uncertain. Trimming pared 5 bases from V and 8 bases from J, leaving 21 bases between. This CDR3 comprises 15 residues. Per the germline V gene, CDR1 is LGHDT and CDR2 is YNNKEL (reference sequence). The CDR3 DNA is TGTGCCAGCAGCGATGACCTTGGAACTCCCGGGGGCTACACCTTC. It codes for CASSDDLGTPGGYTF.

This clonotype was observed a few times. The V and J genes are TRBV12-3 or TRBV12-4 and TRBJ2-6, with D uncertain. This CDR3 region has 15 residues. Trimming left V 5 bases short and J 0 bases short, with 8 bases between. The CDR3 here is CASSPRGSGANVLTF. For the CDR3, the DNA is TGTGCCAGCAGTCCCCGCGGCTCTGGGGCCAACGTCCTGACTTTC.

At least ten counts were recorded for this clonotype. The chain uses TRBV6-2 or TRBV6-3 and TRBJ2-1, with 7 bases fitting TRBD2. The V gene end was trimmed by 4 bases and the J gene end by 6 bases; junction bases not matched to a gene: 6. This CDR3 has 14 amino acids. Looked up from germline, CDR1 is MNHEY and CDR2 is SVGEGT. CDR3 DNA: TGTGCCAGCAGTTCACGAGCGGGGCTCAATGAGCAGTTCTTC. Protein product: CASSSRAGLNEQFF.

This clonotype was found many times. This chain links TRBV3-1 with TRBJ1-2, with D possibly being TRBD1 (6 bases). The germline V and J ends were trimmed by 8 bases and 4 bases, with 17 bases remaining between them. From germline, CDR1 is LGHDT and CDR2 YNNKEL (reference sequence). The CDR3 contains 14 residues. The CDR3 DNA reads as TGTGCCAGCGGCATACAGGGAGTAGGCTATGGCTACACCTTC. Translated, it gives CASGIQGVGYGYTF.

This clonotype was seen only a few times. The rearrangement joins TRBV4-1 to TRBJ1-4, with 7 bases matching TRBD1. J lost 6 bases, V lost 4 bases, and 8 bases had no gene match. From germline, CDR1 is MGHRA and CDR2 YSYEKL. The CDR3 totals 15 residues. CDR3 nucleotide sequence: TGCGCCAGCAGCCTTCCGGGACAGTGGGATGAAAAACTGTTTTTT. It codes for CASSLPGQWDEKLFF.

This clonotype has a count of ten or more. CDR3 in DNA: TGTGCCAGCAGCCCGGACGGCGGACCGGGTTCACCCCTCCACTTT. This gives the protein CASSPDGGPGSPLHF. The rearrangement uses TRBV11-1 and TRBJ1-6; unclear D gene. Trimming left V 5 bases short and J 9 bases short, with 17 bases between. Looked up from germline, CDR1 is SGHAT and CDR2 is FQDESV (reference sequence). The CDR3 contains 15 residues. Variable domain in full (rest from reference TRBV11-1 and TRBJ1-6): EAEVAQSPRYKITEKSQAVAFWCDPISGHATLYWYRQILGQGPELLVQFQDESVVDDSQLPKDRFSAERLKGVDSTLKIQPAELGDSAMYLCASSPDGGPGSPLHFGNGTRLTVT.

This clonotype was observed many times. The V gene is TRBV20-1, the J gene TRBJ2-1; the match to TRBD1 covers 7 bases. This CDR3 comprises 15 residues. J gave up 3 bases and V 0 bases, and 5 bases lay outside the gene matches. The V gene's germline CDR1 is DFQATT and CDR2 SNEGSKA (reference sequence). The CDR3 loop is CSARETGTDYNEQFF. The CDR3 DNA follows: TGCAGTGCTAGAGAGACCGGGACAGACTACAATGAGCAGTTCTTC.

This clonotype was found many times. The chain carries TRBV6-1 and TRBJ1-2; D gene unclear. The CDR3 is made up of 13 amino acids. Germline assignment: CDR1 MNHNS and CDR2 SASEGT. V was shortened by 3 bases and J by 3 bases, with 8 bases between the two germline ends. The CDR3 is CASSDDGDYGYTF. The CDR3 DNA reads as TGTGCCAGCAGTGACGACGGGGACTATGGCTACACCTTC.

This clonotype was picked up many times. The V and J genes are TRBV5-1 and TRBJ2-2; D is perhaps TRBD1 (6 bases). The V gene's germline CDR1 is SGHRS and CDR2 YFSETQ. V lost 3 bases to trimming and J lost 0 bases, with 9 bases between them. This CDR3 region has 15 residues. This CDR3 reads CASSSTGANTGELFF. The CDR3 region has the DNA TGCGCCAGCAGCTCGACAGGTGCGAACACCGGGGAGCTGTTTTTT.

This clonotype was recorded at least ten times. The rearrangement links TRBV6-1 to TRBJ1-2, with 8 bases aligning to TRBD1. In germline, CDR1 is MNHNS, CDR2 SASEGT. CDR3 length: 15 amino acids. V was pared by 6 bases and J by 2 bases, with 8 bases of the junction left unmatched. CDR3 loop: CASRRTGPRNYGYTF. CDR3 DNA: TGTGCCAGCAGGAGGACAGGGCCCCGGAACTATGGCTACACCTTC.

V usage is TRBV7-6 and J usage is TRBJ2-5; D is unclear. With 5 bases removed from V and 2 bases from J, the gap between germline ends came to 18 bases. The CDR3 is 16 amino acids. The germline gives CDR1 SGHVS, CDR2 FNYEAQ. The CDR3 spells CASSPVRSALQETQYF. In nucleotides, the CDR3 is TGTGCCAGCAGCCCTGTTAGGTCGGCTTTACAAGAGACCCAGTACTTC. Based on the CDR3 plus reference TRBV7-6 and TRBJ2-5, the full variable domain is GAGVSQSPRYKVTKRGQDVALRCDPISGHVSLYWYRQALGQGPEFLTYFNYEAQQDKSGLPNDRFSAERPEGSISTLTIQRTEQRDSAMYRCASSPVRSALQETQYFGPGTRLLVL.

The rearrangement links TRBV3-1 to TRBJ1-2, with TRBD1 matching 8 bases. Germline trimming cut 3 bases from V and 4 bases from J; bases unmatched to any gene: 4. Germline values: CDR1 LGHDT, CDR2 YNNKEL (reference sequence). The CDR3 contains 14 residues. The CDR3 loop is CASSHTGGGYGYTF. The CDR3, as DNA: TGTGCCAGCAGCCACACAGGGGGGGGCTATGGCTACACCTTC.

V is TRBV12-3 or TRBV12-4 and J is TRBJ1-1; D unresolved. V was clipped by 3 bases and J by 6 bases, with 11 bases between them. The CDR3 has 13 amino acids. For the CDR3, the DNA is TGTGCCAGCAGTTTGAGTCCGCGGTCTGAAGCTTTCTTT. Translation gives CASSLSPRSEAFF.

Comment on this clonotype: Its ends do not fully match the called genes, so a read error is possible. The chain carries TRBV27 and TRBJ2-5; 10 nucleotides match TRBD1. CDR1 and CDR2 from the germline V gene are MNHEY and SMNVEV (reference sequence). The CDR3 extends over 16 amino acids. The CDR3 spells CASGGGQGGFLETQYF. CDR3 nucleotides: TGCGCCAGCGGTGGAGGACAGGGGGGTTTTCTAGAGACCCAGTACTTC.

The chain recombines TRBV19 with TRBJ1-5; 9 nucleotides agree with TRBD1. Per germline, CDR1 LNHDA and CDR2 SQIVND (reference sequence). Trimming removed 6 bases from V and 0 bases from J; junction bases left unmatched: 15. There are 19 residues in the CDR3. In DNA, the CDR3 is TGTGCCAGTAGCACAACCGACCCAGGGACAGGGTTTAGCAATCAGCCCCAGCATTTT. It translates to CASSTTDPGTGFSNQPQHF.

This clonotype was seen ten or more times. DNA of the CDR3: TGTGCCAGCAGCGTAGCGGGTGGGGGTCAGCCCCAGCATTTT. Translation gives CASSVAGGGQPQHF. V is TRBV9 and J is TRBJ1-5, with D maybe TRBD1 (5 bases). This CDR3 comprises 14 residues. V shed 0 bases and J shed 6 bases, with 10 bases lying between them. The germline gives CDR1 SGDLS, CDR2 YYNGEE. Together with reference TRBV9 and TRBJ1-5, the CDR3 gives the full variable domain: DSGVTQTPKHLITATGQRVTLRCSPRSGDLSVYWYQQSLDQGLQFLIQYYNGEERAKGNILERFSAQQFPDLHSELNLSSLELGDSALYFCASSVAGGGQPQHFGDGTRLSIL.

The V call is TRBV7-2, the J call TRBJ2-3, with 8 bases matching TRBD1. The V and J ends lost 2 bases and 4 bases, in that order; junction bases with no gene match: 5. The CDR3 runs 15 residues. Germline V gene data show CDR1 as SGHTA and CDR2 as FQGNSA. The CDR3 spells CASSLRDRMSDTQYF. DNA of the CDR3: TGTGCCAGCAGCTTACGGGACAGGATGTCAGATACGCAGTATTTT. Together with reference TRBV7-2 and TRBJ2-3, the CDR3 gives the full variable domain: GAGVSQSPSNKVTEKGKDVELRCDPISGHTALYWYRQSLGQGLEFLIYFQGNSAPDKSGLPSDRFSAERTGGSVSTLTIQRTQQEDSAVYLCASSLRDRMSDTQYFGPGTRLTVL.

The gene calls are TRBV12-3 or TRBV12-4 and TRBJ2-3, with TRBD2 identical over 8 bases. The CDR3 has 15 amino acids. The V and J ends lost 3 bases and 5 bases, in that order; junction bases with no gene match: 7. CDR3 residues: CASSFLRGVGDTQYF. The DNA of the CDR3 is TGTGCCAGCAGTTTTTTGCGGGGGGTTGGAGATACGCAGTATTTT.

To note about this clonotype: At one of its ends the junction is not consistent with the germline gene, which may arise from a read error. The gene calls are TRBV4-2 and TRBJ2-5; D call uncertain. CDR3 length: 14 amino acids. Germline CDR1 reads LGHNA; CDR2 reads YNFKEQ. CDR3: CASSQETWQEAQYF. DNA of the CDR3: TGTGCCAGCAGCCAAGAGACCTGGCAAGAGGCCCAGTACTTC.

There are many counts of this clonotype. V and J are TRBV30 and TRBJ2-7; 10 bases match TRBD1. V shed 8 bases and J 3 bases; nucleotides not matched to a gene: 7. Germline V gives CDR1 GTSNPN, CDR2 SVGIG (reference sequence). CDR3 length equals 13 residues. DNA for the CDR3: TGTGCCCGCCGGGACAGGGGTTACTACGAGCAGTACTTC. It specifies CARRDRGYYEQYF.

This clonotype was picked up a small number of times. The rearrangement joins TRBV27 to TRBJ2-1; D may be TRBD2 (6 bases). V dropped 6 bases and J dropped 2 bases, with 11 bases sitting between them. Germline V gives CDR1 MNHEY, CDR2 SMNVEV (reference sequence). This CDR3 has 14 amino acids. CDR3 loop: CASRSGGTYNEQFF. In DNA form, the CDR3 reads TGTGCCAGCAGGTCCGGGGGTACCTACAATGAGCAGTTCTTC.

The CDR3 sequence is CSASAGTGNSPLHF. The CDR3 DNA is TGCAGTGCTAGCGCCGGGACAGGGAATTCACCCCTCCACTTT. The chain combines TRBV20-1 with TRBJ1-6, with TRBD1 matching over 9 bases. The CDR3 loop spans 14 amino acids. The germline CDR1 and CDR2 sequences are DFQATT and SNEGSKA (reference sequence). The V and J ends lost 3 bases and 7 bases, in that order; junction bases with no gene match: 4.

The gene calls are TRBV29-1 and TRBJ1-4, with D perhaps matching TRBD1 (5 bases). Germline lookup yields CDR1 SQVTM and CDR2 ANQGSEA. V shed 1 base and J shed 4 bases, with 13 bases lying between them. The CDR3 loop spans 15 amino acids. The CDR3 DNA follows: TGCAGCGTTGAAGCCCTGGACACCCTTAATGAAAAACTGTTTTTT. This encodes CSVEALDTLNEKLFF.

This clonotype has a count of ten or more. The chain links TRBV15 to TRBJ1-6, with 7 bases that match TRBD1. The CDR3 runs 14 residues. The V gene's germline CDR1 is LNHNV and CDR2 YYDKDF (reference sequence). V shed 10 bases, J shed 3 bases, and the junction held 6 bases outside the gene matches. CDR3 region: CASTTGIYNSPLHF. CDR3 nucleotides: TGTGCCAGTACGACAGGGATCTATAATTCACCCCTCCACTTT.

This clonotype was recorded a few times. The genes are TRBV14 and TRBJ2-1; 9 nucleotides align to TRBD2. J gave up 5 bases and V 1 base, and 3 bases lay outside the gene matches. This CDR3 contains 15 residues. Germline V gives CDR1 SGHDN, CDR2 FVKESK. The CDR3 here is CASSQALAGNNEQFF. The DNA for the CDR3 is TGTGCCAGCAGCCAAGCCCTAGCGGGGAACAATGAGCAGTTCTTC.

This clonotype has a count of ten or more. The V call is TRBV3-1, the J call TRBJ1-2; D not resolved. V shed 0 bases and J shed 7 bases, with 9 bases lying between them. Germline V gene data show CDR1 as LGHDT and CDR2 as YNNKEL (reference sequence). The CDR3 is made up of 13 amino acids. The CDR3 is CASSQDRYTGYTF. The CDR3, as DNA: TGTGCCAGCAGCCAAGACAGGTATACTGGCTACACCTTC.

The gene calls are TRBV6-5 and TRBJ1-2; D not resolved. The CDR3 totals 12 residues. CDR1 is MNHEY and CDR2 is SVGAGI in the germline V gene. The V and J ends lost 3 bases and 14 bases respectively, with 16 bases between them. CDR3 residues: CASSYLDGTGTF. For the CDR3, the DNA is TGTGCCAGCAGTTATTTGGACGGAACGGGAACCTTC.

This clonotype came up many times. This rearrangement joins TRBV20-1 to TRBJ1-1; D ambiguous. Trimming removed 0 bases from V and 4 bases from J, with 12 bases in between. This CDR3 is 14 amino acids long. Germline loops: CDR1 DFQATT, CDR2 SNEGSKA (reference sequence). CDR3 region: CSARDPKRGTEAFF. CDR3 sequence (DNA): TGCAGTGCTAGAGATCCTAAGCGGGGCACTGAAGCTTTCTTT.